One sample yielded the 11 T cell receptor beta chains listed below, sequenced in a study of blood T cells in healthy people across ages. A J-beta primer mix and a sample-barcoded 5' primer were used in a second PCR of about 7 to 12 cycles. TCRdb itself ran the 5' RACE reads through MiXCR, one entry per CDR3 protein. This sample has around 970,000 distinct CDR3 sequences; 51% occur once, and the top ten carry roughly a fifth. The sequenced sample was blood. The receptor set was obtained from a woman aged 60-70 years in good health.

This clonotype occurred a few times. The V call is TRBV12-3 or TRBV12-4, the J call TRBJ1-2; a weak D match, TRBD1 (6 bases). The CDR3 consists of 17 residues. Deletions cut 0 bases from V and 1 base from J, with 15 bases between. Here the CDR3 DNA reads TGTGCCAGCAGTTTAGCCCTACGAGGGGGTCTTAACTATGGCTACACCTTC. Translation gives CASSLALRGGLNYGYTF.

This clonotype has a handful of counts. The chain couples TRBV20-1 to TRBJ1-6; D is uncertain. The CDR3 covers 11 residues. The germline V gene encodes CDR1 DFQATT and CDR2 SNEGSKA (reference sequence). V lost 3 bases, J lost 7 bases, and 4 bases lay in between. CDR3 loop: CSASDNSPLHF. The CDR3 DNA reads TGCAGTGCTAGTGACAATTCACCCCTCCACTTT.

The chain is built from TRBV28 and TRBJ2-3; D possibly corresponds to TRBD2 (6 bases). CDR3 length equals 16 residues. Germline V gene lookup returns CDR1 MDHEN and CDR2 SYDVKM. Trimming took off 10 bases at V and 2 bases at J, with 22 bases between the two ends. Written as DNA, the CDR3 is TGTGCCACCAAAGACCGACTAGGCCCCATCACAGATACGCAGTATTTT. It yields the protein CATKDRLGPITDTQYF.

The genes are TRBV7-3 and TRBJ1-2; TRBD1 is a possible D gene (5 bases). Per the germline V gene, CDR1 is SGHTA and CDR2 is FQGTGA. The ends were cut back, 3 bases at V and 7 bases at J, with 15 bases in the middle. CDR3 length equals 14 residues. The DNA of the CDR3 is TGTGCCAGCAGCTTGAACGACGGGGCAGGTGGCTACACCTTC. It specifies CASSLNDGAGGYTF.

This rearrangement joins TRBV28 to TRBJ2-3, with D perhaps matching TRBD1 (6 bases). The CDR3 spans 17 residues. Trimming took 4 bases from V and 0 from J, leaving 17 bases between them. Germline V CDR1 and CDR2: MDHEN, SYDVKM. This chain's CDR3 is CASSSQGFRPSTDTQYF. The CDR3 DNA reads TGTGCCAGCAGTTCCCAGGGGTTCAGACCTAGCACAGATACGCAGTATTTT.

The table lists this clonotype with many counts. This chain connects TRBV3-1 to TRBJ2-6; D may be TRBD2 (5 bases). The CDR3 extends over 15 amino acids. Germline assignment: CDR1 LGHDT and CDR2 YNNKEL (reference sequence). Trimming left V 3 bases short and J 1 base short, with 7 bases between. CDR3 sequence reads: CASSHRDSGANVLTF. In DNA, the CDR3 is TGTGCCAGCAGCCACCGGGATTCTGGGGCCAACGTCCTGACTTTC.

This clonotype has a handful of counts. The CDR3 sequence: CSARDRLYSNQPQHF. The CDR3 DNA reads as TGCAGTGCTAGAGATCGGCTTTATAGCAATCAGCCCCAGCATTTT. The rearrangement uses TRBV20-1 and TRBJ1-5; D is ambiguous. This CDR3 has 15 residues. The germline V gene encodes CDR1 DFQATT and CDR2 SNEGSKA (reference sequence). V gave up 0 bases and J gave up 0 bases, with 9 bases separating them.

The chain recombines TRBV4-2 with TRBJ2-1, with 10 nucleotides matching TRBD2. Trimming cost V 4 bases and J 6 bases; bases outside gene matches: 6. The CDR3 is made up of 15 amino acids. Germline V gene lookup returns CDR1 LGHNA and CDR2 YNFKEQ. The CDR3 DNA reads as TGTGCCAGCAGCCCTTCGAGCGGGGGGGTCAATGAGCAGTTCTTC. Residues: CASSPSSGGVNEQFF.

CDR3 nucleotides: TGTGCCAGCAGCCAAGTATGGGCTTTAGCCAAAAACATTCAGTACTTC. As protein: CASSQVWALAKNIQYF. The chain is built from TRBV4-2 and TRBJ2-4, with unresolved D. The CDR3 is 16 amino acids. CDR1 is LGHNA and CDR2 is YNFKEQ in the germline V gene. V was cut by 1 base and J by 0 bases, with 10 bases left in between.

The V gene is TRBV5-1, the J gene TRBJ2-7; 7 nucleotides line up with TRBD1. Germline values: CDR1 SGHRS, CDR2 YFSETQ. V lost 2 bases to trimming and J lost 6 bases; unmatched junction nucleotides: 8. There are 14 residues in the CDR3. The DNA for the CDR3 is TGCGCCAGCAGCTTCGGACAGGACCGTATCGAGCAGTACTTC. It specifies CASSFGQDRIEQYF.

This clonotype appeared once. This chain connects TRBV28 to TRBJ2-1; 10 bases line up with TRBD2. Germline V gene data show CDR1 as MDHEN and CDR2 as SYDVKM. The CDR3 is 16 amino acids. V was clipped by 0 bases and J by 8 bases; unmatched bases: 7. In DNA, the CDR3 is TGTGCCAGCAGTTTATGGCGAGCGGGAGGGCCATATGAGCAGTTCTTC. It is translated as CASSLWRAGGPYEQFF. Together with reference TRBV28 and TRBJ2-1, the CDR3 gives the full variable domain: DVKVTQSSRYLVKRTGEKVFLECVQDMDHENMFWYRQDPGLGLRLIYFSYDVKMKEKGDIPEGYSVSREKKERFSLILESASTNQTSMYLCASSLWRAGGPYEQFFGPGTRLTVL.